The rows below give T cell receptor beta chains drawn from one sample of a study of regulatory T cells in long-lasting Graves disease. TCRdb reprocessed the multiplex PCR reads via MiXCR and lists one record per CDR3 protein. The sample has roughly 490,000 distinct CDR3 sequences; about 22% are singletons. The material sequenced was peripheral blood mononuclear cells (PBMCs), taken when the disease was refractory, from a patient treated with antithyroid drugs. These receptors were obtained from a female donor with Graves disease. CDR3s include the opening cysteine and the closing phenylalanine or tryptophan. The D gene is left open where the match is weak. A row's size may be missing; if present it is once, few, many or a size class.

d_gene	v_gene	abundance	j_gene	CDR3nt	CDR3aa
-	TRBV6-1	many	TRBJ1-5	TGTGCCAGCAGATCATACAGCAATCAGCCCCAGCATTTT	CASRSYSNQPQHF
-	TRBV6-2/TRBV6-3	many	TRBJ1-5	TGTGCCAGCAGTTACTCGAGGGTATCGGCACAGCCCCAGCATTTT	CASSYSRVSAQPQHF
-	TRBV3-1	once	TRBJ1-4	TGTGCCAGCAGCGGGGCCGCAGCTAATGAAAAACTGTTTTTT	CASSGAAANEKLFF
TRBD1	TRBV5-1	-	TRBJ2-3	TGCGCCAGCAGCAATCAGGGGGGCACAGATACGCAGTATTTT	CASSNQGGTDTQYF
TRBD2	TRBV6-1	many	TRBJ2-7	TGTGCCAGCAGTGAATCGGGACTAGCGGGTTACGAGCAGTACTTC	CASSESGLAGYEQYF
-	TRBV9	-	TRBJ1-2	TGTGCCAGCGGATCCGGGTCCTATGGCTACACCTTC	CASGSGSYGYTF
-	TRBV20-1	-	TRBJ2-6	TGCAGTGCTAGTTCGGGTTCTGGGGCCAACGTCCTGACTTTC	CSASSGSGANVLTF
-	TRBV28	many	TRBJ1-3	TGTGCCAGCAGTTCGGAAAACACCATATATTTT	CASSSENTIYF
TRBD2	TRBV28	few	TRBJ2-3	TGTGCCAGCAGTTATGGACTAGCGGGAGTTACAGATACGCAGTATTTT	CASSYGLAGVTDTQYF
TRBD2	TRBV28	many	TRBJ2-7	TGTGCCAGCAGTTTAAGCGGGGGGAAACTTATCTCTTACGAGCAGTACTTC	CASSLSGGKLISYEQYF
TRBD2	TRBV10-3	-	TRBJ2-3	TGTGCCATCAGTGAGTCGTTGCGGGGGGGCTCACATACGCAGTATTTT	CAISESLRGGSHTQYF
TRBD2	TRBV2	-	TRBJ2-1	TGTGCCAGCAGTGGCAGCCCGGGCGGGGGGGCGGAGGAGCAGTTCTTC	CASSGSPGGGAEEQFF
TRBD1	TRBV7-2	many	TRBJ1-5	TGTGCCAGCAGCTCAACAGGGGGAATACTACAGCCCCAGCATTTT	CASSSTGGILQPQHF
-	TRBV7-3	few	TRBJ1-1	TGTGCCAGCAGCTTAAACAGGGTTCAGGACACTGAAGCTTTCTTT	CASSLNRVQDTEAFF
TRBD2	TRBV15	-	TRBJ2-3	TGTGCCACCAGCAGAGATGCTAGCGGGAGTTTGAGAGATACGCAGTATTTT	CATSRDASGSLRDTQYF
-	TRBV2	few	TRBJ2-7	TGTGCCAGCAGTTCGGAACACTTGTACGAGCAGTACTTC	CASSSEHLYEQYF
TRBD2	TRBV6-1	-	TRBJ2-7	TGTGCCAGCAGTAAACCGGGACTAGCGGTCTACGAGCAGTACTTC	CASSKPGLAVYEQYF
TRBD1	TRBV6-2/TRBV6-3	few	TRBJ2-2	TGTGCCAGCAGTTACTTCGGGGGGACAGGGAGAACCGGGGAGCTGTTTTTT	CASSYFGGTGRTGELFF
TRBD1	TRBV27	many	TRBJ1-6	TGTGCCAGCAGTTCCCCGACCGGGACAGGACATAATTCACCCCTCCACTTT	CASSSPTGTGHNSPLHF
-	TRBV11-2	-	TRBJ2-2	TGTGCCAGCAGCTTCCAGGCCGCGACCGGGGAGCTGTTTTTT	CASSFQAATGELFF
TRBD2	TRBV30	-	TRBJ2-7	TGTGCCTGGAGGTCGGGACTAGCAGGCTACGAGCAGTACTTC	CAWRSGLAGYEQYF
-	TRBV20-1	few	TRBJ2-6	TGCAGTGCTAGCACAAGTAGCTCTGGGGCCAACGTCCTGACTTTC	CSASTSSSGANVLTF
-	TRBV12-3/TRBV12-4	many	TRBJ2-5	TGTGCCAGCAGTTTAGGTTTTCCCCAGTACTTC	CASSLGFPQYF
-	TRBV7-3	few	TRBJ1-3	TGTGCCAGCAGCACAGGGCAGCCTGGAAACACCATATATTTT	CASSTGQPGNTIYF
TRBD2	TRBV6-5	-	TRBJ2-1	TGTGCCAGCAGTTACTCTACCCTAGCGGGGGGGCATGAGCAGTTCTTC	CASSYSTLAGGHEQFF
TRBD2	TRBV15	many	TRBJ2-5	TGTGCCACCAGCCCACGACTAGCGGGGGCTCAAGAGACCCAGTACTTC	CATSPRLAGAQETQYF
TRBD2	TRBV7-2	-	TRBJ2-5	TGTGCCAGCAGCCCCCGAGGAGCGGGAGGGCCGGGGGGCCAAGAGACCCAGTACTTC	CASSPRGAGGPGGQETQYF
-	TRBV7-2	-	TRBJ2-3	TGTGCCAGCAGCTTAGTGCACACAGGCACTAGCACAGATACGCAGTATTTT	CASSLVHTGTSTDTQYF
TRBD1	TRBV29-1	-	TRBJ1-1	TGCAGCGTTGAAGGGACAGGGTGGACTGAAGCTTTCTTT	CSVEGTGWTEAFF
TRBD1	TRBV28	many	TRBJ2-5	TGTGCCAGCAGAAAAATCTTCCGGGACAGGGTTTTTGACCAGTACTTC	CASRKIFRDRVFDQYF
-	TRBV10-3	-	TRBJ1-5	TGTGCCATCAGTGAAGAGGGAGGGAGCAATCAGCCCCAGCATTTT	CAISEEGGSNQPQHF
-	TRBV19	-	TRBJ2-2	TGTGCCAGTATCCAACCAGGCGGAACCGGGGAGCTGTTTTTT	CASIQPGGTGELFF
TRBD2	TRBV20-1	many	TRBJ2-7	TGCAGTGCTTATACTAGCGGGAGTAGCTACGAGCAGTACTTC	CSAYTSGSSYEQYF
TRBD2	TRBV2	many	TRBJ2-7	TGTGCCAGCAGTGAAGCCCCTCCCGGGACTAGCGGGGTTTACGAGCAGTACTTC	CASSEAPPGTSGVYEQYF
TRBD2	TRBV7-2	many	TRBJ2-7	TGTGCCAGCAGCCAAGTACAAGCGGGACGGCAGTACTTC	CASSQVQAGRQYF
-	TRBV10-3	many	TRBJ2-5	TGTGCCATCAGTGAGTCCTACACGCGAGGGGAGACCCAGTACTTC	CAISESYTRGETQYF
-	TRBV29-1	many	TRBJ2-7	TGCAGCGAGGAGCGACAGTCTCACGAGCAGTACTTC	CSEERQSHEQYF
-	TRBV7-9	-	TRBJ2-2	TGTGCCAGCAGCTTGGTTGGGGAGACAGCCCTGAACACCGGGGAGCTGTTTTTT	CASSLVGETALNTGELFF
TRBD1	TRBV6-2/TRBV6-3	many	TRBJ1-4	TGTGCCAGCAGTACTCAGGGGGCGCTGGGAGAAAAACTGTTTTTT	CASSTQGALGEKLFF
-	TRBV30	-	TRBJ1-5	TGTGCCTGGCGTCGAGGGAAGTCGGATCAGCCCCAGCATTTT	CAWRRGKSDQPQHF
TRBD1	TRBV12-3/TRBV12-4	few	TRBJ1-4	TGTGCCAGCAGCTACAAACAGGGGGCGAGGGAAAAACTGTTTTTT	CASSYKQGAREKLFF
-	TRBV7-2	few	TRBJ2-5	TGTGCCAGCAGCTTTAGTGGGAACCAAGAGACCCAGTACTTC	CASSFSGNQETQYF
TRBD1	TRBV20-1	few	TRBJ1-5	TGCAGTGCAAGCCGGGACAGGGCCGATTTCAATCAGCCCCAGCATTTT	CSASRDRADFNQPQHF
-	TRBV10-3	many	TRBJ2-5	TGTGCCATCAGCGACACGCGGGGGACCCAGTACTTC	CAISDTRGTQYF
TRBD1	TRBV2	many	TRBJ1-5	TGTGCCAGCAACAGCATGACAGGGGCCCATCAGCCCCAGCATTTT	CASNSMTGAHQPQHF
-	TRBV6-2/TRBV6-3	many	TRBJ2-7	TGTGCCAGCAGTTACTCGATGGTAAGGGGCTACGAGCAGTACTTC	CASSYSMVRGYEQYF